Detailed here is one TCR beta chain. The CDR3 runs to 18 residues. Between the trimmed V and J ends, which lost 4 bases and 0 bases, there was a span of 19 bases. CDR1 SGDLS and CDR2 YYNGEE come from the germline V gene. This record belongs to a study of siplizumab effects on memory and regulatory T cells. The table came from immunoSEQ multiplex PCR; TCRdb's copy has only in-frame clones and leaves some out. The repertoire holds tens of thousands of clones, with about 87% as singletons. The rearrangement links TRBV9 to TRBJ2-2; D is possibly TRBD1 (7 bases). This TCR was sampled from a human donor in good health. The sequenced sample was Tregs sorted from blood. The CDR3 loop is CASSKRAGTDANTGELFF. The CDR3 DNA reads TGTGCCAGCAGCAAGCGGGCAGGGACAGACGCGAACACCGGGGAGCTGTTTTTT.